This TCR beta chain was observed in a study of T cell responses to AZD1222 COVID-19 vaccine (dated by TCRdb to about 2021). As for the study more broadly: A total of 230 to 250 trial participants underwent TCR sequencing, of whom some 210 received two doses of AZD1222 and some 25 received two doses of the MenACWY control vaccine. Trial participants were enrolled by age into subgroups of 18-55, 56-69 and 70-plus years, and around 150, 28 and 57 TCR-sequenced participants, respectively, were included in these subgroups.

What the work shows at the level of the full study, not this receptor alone: Because no samples from the day 14 peak response were available, repertoires could be characterized only after the peak T cell response. The vaccine-associated CD4 TCRs covered the entire spike protein, and the dominant responses fell in regions 160-218 and 743-854. The 56-69-year group was small, and its depth increase did not reach significance, likely because of low power. Participants were mostly white British and included more females than males, and it was suggested by the authors that clonal diversity may have been underestimated. After two AZD1222 doses, both the breadth and the depth of spike-specific TCRs were significantly higher than at day 0 and than in MenACWY recipients. Conclusions about previously exposed vaccinees are limited because only six or seven AZD1222 recipients were SARS-CoV-2 seropositive at baseline. Reportedly, almost half of the unique spike-specific TCRs recognized epitopes lying outside the regions that are mutated in the B.1.351 and B.1.1.7 variants.

Read against the paper, the sample's time point label means: about 28 days (+/-7) after the second vaccine dose. Because spike-specific TCR depth and breadth did not differ between the two schedules, AZD1222 recipients who got a second dose at roughly 4 weeks were pooled with those who got a second dose at roughly 12 weeks. Vaccinee samples were obtained from the UK trials COV001 and COV002, which included a single-blind randomized controlled phase 2/3 trial of AZD1222 (ChAdOx1 nCoV-19) in healthy adults. For TCRbeta chain sequencing, PBMC samples from trial participants were taken at day 0 and at day 28 after the second dose. The CDR3 regions of human TCRbeta chains were analyzed by immunosequencing. The paper's data handling went like this. TCRs in the repertoires were compared against a reference library of SARS-CoV-2-specific TCRs that had been generated with the MIRA antigen-specificity platform. Breadth was defined as the fraction of unique TCRs that were SARS-CoV-2-associated. Depth was defined as the fraction of total T cells that were SARS-CoV-2-associated. Using the MIRA data, each spike-specific TCR was mapped to the spike region that the TCR reacts to and placed in a CD4 or CD8 class. Log10-transformed breadth and depth values were compared by one-way ANOVA with Sidak's multiple comparisons tests. TCRdb took this table from immuneACCESS and kept in-frame rearrangements with V and J called. Such tables lack part of the clones; where checked against another copy, unresolved V genes explain under half of the gap, and the rest is unexplained. V and J calls plus clone size are reproduced from that table; the DNA served to infer D and trimming. The sample has about 200,000 clones on record, approximately 91% of them singletons. The ten top clones hold nearly 3.5% of the sample.

Details on this clone: The target of this receptor is not known. There are no base qualities to consult, and no much larger clone falls within one base.

For CDR1 and CDR2, the germline V gene lists MNHEY and SVGEGT. Taken from cysteine to phenylalanine, the CDR3 has 16 residues. Of all the DNA, just the CDR3 is kept, 48 bases in frame from base 1. Trimming takes 2 bases off V and 2 bases off J; junction bases not matched to a gene: 6. The sequencing used peripheral blood, collected 28 days after the second AZD1222 dose. The TCR originated in an adult who received the AZD1222 COVID-19 vaccine. Recombination connected TRBV6-2 or TRBV6-3 to TRBJ2-7, and 10 bases in between align with TRBD1. DNA sequence: TGTGCCAGCAGTTACATGTTGACAGGGGGCACCTACGAGCAGTACTTC. It codes for CASSYMLTGGTYEQYF.